This TCR beta chain was profiled in a study of response to subunit inactivated influenza vaccine. One entry per CDR3 protein, called by TCRdb with MiXCR from the RT-PCR reads. The top ten hold approximately 30% of the sample, which has some 200,000 distinct CDR3 sequences, 12% seen once. After removal of 8 bases from V and 5 bases from J, the junction contained 13 bases not matched to a gene. CDR1 and CDR2 from the germline V gene are GTSNPN and SVGIG (reference sequence). CDR3 length: 14 residues. These data also featured in a second study, about T cells expressing NK-cell markers. This second study says: With UMIs, 5'RACE template switching was used to make TCR beta cDNA. What restricted sorting to alpha-beta TCR T cells in several experiments was an anti-gamma-delta TCR antibody.

The sample in question was CD8+ T cells sorted from PBMCs, obtained about 11 days after vaccination. The J gene is TRBJ2-3, the V gene TRBV30, with 7 bases fitting TRBD1. This TCR was recovered from a man aged 50-59 years who received an inactivated influenza vaccine. Here the CDR3 reads CAIDSTGLGDTQYF. The DNA for the CDR3 is TGTGCCATTGACTCGACAGGGCTGGGAGATACGCAGTATTTT.